This T cell receptor (beta chain) was sequenced during a study of radiation and T cells in renal cell carcinoma (dated by TCRdb to the early 2020s). With respect to the entire study: Samples came from a clinical trial, in which primary renal cell carcinomas received 15 Gy stereotactic body radiation therapy followed by nephrectomy 4 weeks later. In total, approximately 54 samples, comprising around 26 tumors and some 27 peripheral blood samples, were subjected to TCR beta sequencing. Across all 53 samples, roughly 3,700,000 unique CDR3 nucleotide sequences encoding about 2.7 million unique CDR3 amino acid sequences were identified.

V loses 1 base of germline sequence and J loses 4 bases, and the interval between the two ends is 8 bases. CDR1 and CDR2, per the germline V gene, are SGHTA and FQGNSA. The CDR3 runs 14 amino acids, cysteine and phenylalanine included. The kept DNA is CDR3 alone, 42 bases in frame from the first base. Of note for this clone: Its antigen specificity is not known. Base-call qualities are not available, and no considerably larger clone is one nucleotide away.

Following the manufacturer's recommendations, the immunoSEQ kit was used to generate TCR beta libraries from genomic DNA. For library preparation, a first multiplex PCR was performed with proprietary primers, followed by a second PCR in which unique barcodes were added, and bead cleanups were performed after each round. A kit-provided positive control reaction and a negative control reaction were included in every sample batch. The final libraries were assessed on an Agilent 4200 TapeStation D1000 ScreenTape, pooled by volume, and quantified by qPCR. An Illumina NextSeq500 fitted with a MidOutput 150-cycle cartridge performed the sequencing, running 156 Read1 cycles and 15 Index1 cycles with the kit's custom primers. The pooled library was loaded at around 1 pM, and roughly 20% PhiX control was spiked in. On the study's bioinformatics: Vendor-processed data were analyzed in R, with a clonotype defined as all T cells sharing the same CDR3 nucleotide sequence. In the clone abundance analyses, frequencies were normalized to the 10,000 most abundant clones in each sample. Before analysis, public T cell clones were removed, and these numbered fewer than six per sample on average. Tumor-enriched and baseline blood-enriched clonotypes were defined by at least a 32-fold difference in abundance between compartments. A beta-binomial differential abundance model was applied to find clonotypes that expanded or contracted between blood time points. Tumor-blood repertoire similarity was measured with the Baroni-Urbani and Buser coefficient, and groups were compared using two-tailed Wilcoxon tests in R. TCRdb limited this immuneACCESS table to in-frame rearrangements with V and J called. A share of clones is missing; checked studies link under half to unresolved V genes, and the rest is unexplained. D and trimming were read from the DNA, whereas the V and J calls and clone size are those reported in that table. The sample table records more than 140,000 clones; over 65% of these occur just once. Roughly 23% of the sample comes from the top ten.

The paper as a whole reports these results and caveats: Effects of radiation dose or scheduling on the TCR repertoire could not be addressed with the single-armed trial design. Because pretreatment tumor biopsies were not available, the baseline intratumoral presence of clonotypes could not be determined. Changes in the blood repertoire were not tracked past 4 weeks after treatment. In blood, the top tumor clonotypes increased from baseline to 2 weeks after radiation and then shrank by 4 weeks, which suggests a temporary expansion of tumor-resident clones.

Interpreted using the paper, the time point label stands for: baseline pretreatment blood. The treatment or condition label on this specimen signifies: 15 Gy SBRT to primary tumor, nephrectomy 4 weeks later. To follow tumor-enriched clonotypes, peripheral blood was collected serially from radiation-treated patients at baseline and again at 2 weeks and 4 weeks after SBRT. Every patient's renal cell carcinoma showed clear cell pathology. The QIAamp DNA Blood Mini Kit (Qiagen) was used to prepare genomic DNA for TCR sequencing. The analyses included just those samples that passed every quality control check.

In this chain, TRBV7-2 is recombined with TRBJ1-3; TRBD1 is a weak D gene call, 5 bases matching. Sequencing was performed on blood, taken from a patient whose treatment included radiotherapy and nephrectomy. The sequence derives from a woman aged 50 to 65 with renal cell carcinoma. The base sequence is TGTGCCAGCAGCTTAGGCAGGGCGGGAAACACCATATATTTT. Translated, this is CASSLGRAGNTIYF.